The 19 T cell receptor beta chains given below trace back to one sample, sequenced in a study of blood T cell dynamics during melanoma immunotherapy. The time point is: pre-treatment baseline. The assay was immunoSEQ multiplex PCR, and TCRdb's table has in-frame clones only and misses some. The data contain 10,000 to 15,000 clones, about 82% of them seen just once; the ten biggest clones take up roughly 4%. This specimen was blood, taken from a patient treated with checkpoint blockade. The receptor source for this set is a human donor with melanoma.

The rearrangement joins TRBV2 to TRBJ1-5; possible D gene TRBD1, 5 bases. The V and J ends lost 6 bases and 0 bases respectively, with 12 bases between them. The length of the CDR3 is 15 residues. Germline V gene lookup returns CDR1 SNHLY and CDR2 FYNNEI. The CDR3, as DNA: TGTGCCAGCAGGGGGGGAACTTATAGCAATCAGCCCCAGCATTTT. It translates to CASRGGTYSNQPQHF.

In DNA, the CDR3 is TGTGCCAGCAGTCCCCTACGGACAGGACAAACTGAAGCTTTCTTT. Protein: CASSPLRTGQTEAFF. The chain is built from TRBV27 and TRBJ1-1; 7 bases fit TRBD1. The CDR3 runs to 15 residues. The V and J ends lost 5 bases and 5 bases, in that order; junction bases with no gene match: 11. Germline CDR1 and CDR2: MNHEY and SMNVEV (reference sequence).

The genes are TRBV5-8 and TRBJ2-6; D uncertain. This CDR3 contains 15 residues. The V gene lost 6 bases and the J gene lost 2 bases, with 12 bases spanning the gap. The germline CDR1 and CDR2 sequences are SGHTS and YDEGEE. CDR3 protein: CASTQGRAGANVLTF. The CDR3 DNA reads as TGTGCCAGCACTCAAGGTAGAGCTGGGGCCAACGTCCTGACTTTC.

The chain recombines TRBV30 with TRBJ1-2; perhaps TRBD1 as D (5 bases). CDR1 and CDR2 (germline): GTSNPN, SVGIG (reference sequence). Trimming removed 4 bases from V and 5 bases from J, with 14 bases in between. This CDR3 is built from 13 residues. CDR3 nucleotides: TGTGCCTGGATACAGACGGGGGGATATGGCTACACCTTC. Its protein is CAWIQTGGYGYTF.

The chain combines TRBV20-1 with TRBJ1-4; a weak D match, TRBD1 (6 bases). V was pared by 3 bases and J by 11 bases, with 10 bases between. The CDR3 is 11 residues long. Germline V gene data show CDR1 as DFQATT and CDR2 as SNEGSKA (reference sequence). The CDR3 protein is CSASLTGKLFF. CDR3 coding DNA: TGCAGTGCTAGCCTTACAGGGAAACTGTTTTTT.

This chain uses TRBV5-6 with TRBJ1-5, with a possible D match to TRBD1 (5 bases). Germline loops: CDR1 SGHDT, CDR2 YYEEEE. Trimming shortened V by 0 bases and J by 0 bases, and 7 bases separated the two germline ends. The CDR3 has 15 residues. CDR3 nucleotide sequence: TGTGCCAGCAGCTTGGGGGGCTATAGCAATCAGCCCCAGCATTTT. Translating it yields CASSLGGYSNQPQHF.

This rearrangement joins TRBV5-6 to TRBJ2-1; no clear D. The V end lost 2 bases, the J end lost 6 bases, and 6 bases lay between the germline ends. The CDR3 is 12 residues long. Germline values: CDR1 SGHDT, CDR2 YYEEEE. The CDR3 reads CASSFLRNEQFF. CDR3 bases: TGTGCCAGCAGCTTCTTGCGCAATGAGCAGTTCTTC.

This clone has a handful of counts. The genes are TRBV7-9 and TRBJ1-2; D ambiguous. This CDR3 comprises 14 residues. V was pared by 4 bases and J by 7 bases, with 16 bases between. CDR1 SEHNR and CDR2 FQNEAQ come from the germline V gene (reference sequence). DNA of the CDR3: TGTGCCAGCAGCTATGAGAGCCCTCGGGGTGGCTACACCTTC. Its translation: CASSYESPRGGYTF. The full variable domain, rest sourced from reference TRBV7-9 and TRBJ1-2, is DTGVSQNPRHKITKRGQNVTFRCDPISEHNRLYWYRQTLGQGPEFLTYFQNEAQLEKSRLLSDRFSAERPKGSFSTLEIQRTEQGDSAMYLCASSYESPRGGYTFGSGTRLTVV.

V gene TRBV18 combines with J gene TRBJ1-5; 7 positions match TRBD1. The CDR3 has 13 residues. Germline V gene lookup returns CDR1 KGHSH and CDR2 LQKENI. V trimming: 6 bases; J trimming: 5 bases; junction bases outside the gene matches: 4. The DNA for the CDR3 is TGTGCCAGCTCGTCCGGACAGGATCAGCCCCAGCATTTT. Its protein product is CASSSGQDQPQHF.

The chain employs TRBV2 and TRBJ2-3; 8 positions agree with TRBD2. CDR3 length: 15 amino acids. CDR1 and CDR2 (germline): SNHLY, FYNNEI. Germline trimming cut 5 bases from V and 4 bases from J; bases unmatched to any gene: 8. CDR3 nucleotides: TGTGCCAGCAGTCGGACAGCGGGGGTGCCAGATACGCAGTATTTT. It is translated as CASSRTAGVPDTQYF.

This rearrangement joins TRBV19 to TRBJ1-1; TRBD1 aligns across 9 bases. This CDR3 has 14 residues. Germline CDR1 reads LNHDA; CDR2 reads SQIVND (reference sequence). Germline trimming cut 5 bases from V and 2 bases from J; bases unmatched to any gene: 3. In DNA form, the CDR3 reads TGTGCCAGTAGTCCGGGACAGGGAAACACTGAAGCTTTCTTT. This sequence encodes CASSPGQGNTEAFF.

V usage is TRBV6-1 and J usage is TRBJ2-2; the D gene is possibly TRBD1 (6 bases). Germline-derived CDR1 and CDR2 are MNHNS and SASEGT. There are 14 residues in the CDR3. Trimming pared 3 bases from V and 5 bases from J, leaving 10 bases between. CDR3 nucleotides: TGTGCCAGCAGTGAGTGGGGGCAGACCGGGGAGCTGTTTTTT. Its protein is CASSEWGQTGELFF.

J is TRBJ2-2 and V is TRBV5-1, with D maybe TRBD2 (5 bases). Germline V lookup: CDR1 SGHRS, CDR2 YFSETQ. The CDR3 runs to 15 residues. V lost 1 base, J lost 0 bases, and 7 bases lay in between. The CDR3 DNA follows: TGCGCCAGCAGCTTGACTAGAACGAACACCGGGGAGCTGTTTTTT. Translation: CASSLTRTNTGELFF.

The chain has TRBV4-1 and TRBJ1-2, with unresolved D. Germline values: CDR1 MGHRA, CDR2 YSYEKL. The CDR3 is made up of 16 amino acids. Trimming removed 1 base at V and 4 bases at J, with 16 bases between. The CDR3 DNA reads as TGCGCCAGCAGCCAAGGATACAAGGGAATGAGCTATGGCTACACCTTC. Amino acid sequence: CASSQGYKGMSYGYTF.

This clone appeared a single time. DNA of the CDR3: TGTGCCAGCAGGGCCGACAGAGCGAACACCGGGGAGCTGTTTTTT. Translation: CASRADRANTGELFF. The V call is TRBV6-5, the J call TRBJ2-2, with D perhaps matching TRBD1 (5 bases). The CDR3 extends over 15 amino acids. Germline CDR1 is MNHEY and CDR2 is SVGAGI. Between the trimmed V and J ends, which lost 6 bases and 0 bases, there was a span of 11 bases.

This clone was counted a few times. The V call is TRBV5-1, the J call TRBJ1-3, with D possibly TRBD1 on 5 matching bases. The CDR3 spans 16 residues. Deletions cut 0 bases from V and 2 bases from J, with 12 bases between. CDR1 is SGHRS and CDR2 is YFSETQ in the germline V gene. CDR3 sequence: CASSLGAGSTGNTIYF. The CDR3, as DNA: TGCGCCAGCAGCTTGGGTGCAGGGTCGACTGGAAACACCATATATTTT. The full variable domain, rest sourced from reference TRBV5-1 and TRBJ1-3, is KAGVTQTPRYLIKTRGQQVTLSCSPISGHRSVSWYQQTPGQGLQFLFEYFSETQRNKGNFPGRFSGRQFSNSRSEMNVSTLELGDSALYLCASSLGAGSTGNTIYFGEGSWLTVV.

The V and J genes are TRBV27 and TRBJ1-2; 7 bases are shared with TRBD1. The V segment lost 0 bases and the J segment 2 bases; nucleotides outside the gene matches: 0. Germline V CDR1 and CDR2: MNHEY, SMNVEV (reference sequence). This CDR3 has 14 amino acids. The CDR3: CASSLSTGNYGYTF. The CDR3 DNA reads TGTGCCAGCAGTTTATCGACAGGGAACTATGGCTACACCTTC.

The V gene is TRBV29-1, the J gene TRBJ2-7, with D maybe TRBD1 (5 bases). The length of the CDR3 is 13 residues. V lost 3 bases to trimming and J lost 5 bases, with 14 bases between them. Germline values: CDR1 SQVTM, CDR2 ANQGSEA. CDR3: CSVEGGARNEQYF. The CDR3 coding sequence is TGCAGCGTTGAGGGTGGGGCCAGAAACGAGCAGTACTTC.

Judged by abundance, this clone is large (0.1 to 1%). The chain employs TRBV6-5 and TRBJ2-7; TRBD1 matches 9 bases. Germline V gene data show CDR1 as MNHEY and CDR2 as SVGAGI. This CDR3 comprises 14 residues. With 6 bases clipped from V and 5 bases from J, the junction kept 8 bases outside the gene matches. DNA of the CDR3: TGTGCCAGCAGAATCACCGGGACAGGGAACGAGCAGTACTTC. It specifies CASRITGTGNEQYF.